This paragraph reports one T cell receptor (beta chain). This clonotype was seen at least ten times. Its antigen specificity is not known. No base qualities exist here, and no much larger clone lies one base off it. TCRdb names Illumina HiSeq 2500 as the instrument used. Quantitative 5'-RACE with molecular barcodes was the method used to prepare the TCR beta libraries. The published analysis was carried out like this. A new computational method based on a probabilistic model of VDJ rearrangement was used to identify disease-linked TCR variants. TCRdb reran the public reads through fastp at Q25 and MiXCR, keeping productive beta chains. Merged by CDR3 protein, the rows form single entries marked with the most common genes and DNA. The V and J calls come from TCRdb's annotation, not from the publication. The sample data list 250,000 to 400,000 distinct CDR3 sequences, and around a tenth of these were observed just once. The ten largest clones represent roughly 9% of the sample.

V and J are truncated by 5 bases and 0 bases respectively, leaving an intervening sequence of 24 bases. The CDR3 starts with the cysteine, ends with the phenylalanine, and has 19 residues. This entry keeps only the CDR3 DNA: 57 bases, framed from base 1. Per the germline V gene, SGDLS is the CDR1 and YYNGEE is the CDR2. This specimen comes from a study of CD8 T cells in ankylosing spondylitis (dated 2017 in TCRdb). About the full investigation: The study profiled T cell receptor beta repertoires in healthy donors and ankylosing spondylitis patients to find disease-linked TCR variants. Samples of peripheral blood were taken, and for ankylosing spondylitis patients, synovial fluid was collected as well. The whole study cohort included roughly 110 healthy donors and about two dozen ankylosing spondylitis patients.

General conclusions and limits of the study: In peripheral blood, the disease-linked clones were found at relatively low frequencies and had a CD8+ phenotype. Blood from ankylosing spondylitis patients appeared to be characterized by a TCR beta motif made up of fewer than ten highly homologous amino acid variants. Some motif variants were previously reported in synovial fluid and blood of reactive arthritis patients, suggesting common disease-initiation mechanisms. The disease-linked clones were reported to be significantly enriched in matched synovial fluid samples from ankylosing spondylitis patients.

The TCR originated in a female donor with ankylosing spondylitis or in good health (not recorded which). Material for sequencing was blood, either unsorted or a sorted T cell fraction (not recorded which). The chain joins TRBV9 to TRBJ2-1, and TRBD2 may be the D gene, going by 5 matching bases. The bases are TGTGCCAGCAGTCCACGCTCGTCGTCAAGGGAGAGCTCCTACAATGAGCAGTTCTTC. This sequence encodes CASSPRSSSRESSYNEQFF.